This T cell receptor (beta chain) is from a study of shared clonotypes between healthy human individuals. Study overall: Donors were two women and a few men aged 18 to 49. The study's findings and limits: Against clonotypes common to all four donors, non-shared ones had lower generation probabilities. Memory subsets had estimated richness that was generally smaller than that of naive subsets.

Comments on this clone: The antigen is unknown.

The CDR3 contains 16 residues. V was clipped by 5 bases and J by 5 bases; unmatched bases: 13. Germline lookup yields CDR1 SGHTA and CDR2 FQGNSA. CD45RO negativity and positive selection for CCR7 defined naive CD8 cells, a population that excluded terminally differentiated effector memory CD45RA+ cells. Study processing details: ImmunoSEQ sequences covered only the junction and lacked quality scores; filtering therefore differed. The protocol was immunoSEQ multiplex PCR, while the TCRdb copy is restricted to in-frame clones and leaves out a portion. The D gene and trimming were derived from the DNA, and the V and J assignments and clone size from that table. The sample has some 1,900,000 clones, about 95% seen once; the top ten hold more than 0.95%.

The source of this sequence is a man aged 18 to 29 in good health. Sequencing was performed on naive CD8+ T cells sorted from blood. This chain links TRBV7-2 with TRBJ1-2, with 8 positions matching TRBD1. The CDR3 here is CASSLGTGPTSYGYTF. Here the CDR3 DNA reads TGTGCCAGCAGCCTCGGGACAGGTCCTACCTCATATGGCTACACCTTC.